The rows below give T cell receptor beta chains drawn from one sample of a study of technical replicates of blood from a handful of donors. Sequenced by immunoSEQ multiplex PCR; TCRdb stores in-frame clones only, minus some. The sample has about 79,000 clones; more than 90% are singletons. Specimen: T cells isolated from PBMCs. These receptors were taken from a human donor in good health. Some clones in this sample may be carry-over from other donors' samples. Each CDR3 is given without its conserved first and last residue. Each record gives: J gene, V gene, clone size, CDR3 protein. Rows may omit the clone size; those that give it use once, few, many or a size class.

j_gene: TRBJ2-6
v_gene: TRBV19
abundance: NA
CDR3aa: ASSIAETGANVLT

j_gene: TRBJ1-1
v_gene: TRBV7-9
abundance: NA
CDR3aa: ASSFGESTEAF

j_gene: TRBJ2-7
v_gene: TRBV7-9
abundance: NA
CDR3aa: ASSSPGQSYEQY

j_gene: TRBJ1-5
v_gene: TRBV6-1
abundance: NA
CDR3aa: ASSVLFYSNQPQH

j_gene: TRBJ2-1
v_gene: TRBV25-1
abundance: once
CDR3aa: ASSEGLAGAYNEQF

j_gene: TRBJ2-2
v_gene: TRBV5-1
abundance: NA
CDR3aa: ASSWRTVRDNTGELF

j_gene: TRBJ1-1
v_gene: TRBV6-5
abundance: NA
CDR3aa: ASSKRGGPLQAF

j_gene: TRBJ2-7
v_gene: TRBV18
abundance: NA
CDR3aa: ASSGGTGSSYEQY

j_gene: TRBJ2-7
v_gene: TRBV13
abundance: NA
CDR3aa: ASSPYSTGLAGTEQY

j_gene: TRBJ2-7
v_gene: TRBV4-3
abundance: NA
CDR3aa: ASSQEGLAGEAYEQY

j_gene: TRBJ2-7
v_gene: TRBV6-5
abundance: NA
CDR3aa: ASSYEGLAGVYEQY

j_gene: TRBJ2-1
v_gene: TRBV5-1
abundance: NA
CDR3aa: ASSPGGSYNEQF

j_gene: TRBJ2-6
v_gene: TRBV5-4
abundance: NA
CDR3aa: ASSLGAGVGANVLT

j_gene: TRBJ1-2
v_gene: TRBV5-8
abundance: NA
CDR3aa: ASSLSGNYGYT